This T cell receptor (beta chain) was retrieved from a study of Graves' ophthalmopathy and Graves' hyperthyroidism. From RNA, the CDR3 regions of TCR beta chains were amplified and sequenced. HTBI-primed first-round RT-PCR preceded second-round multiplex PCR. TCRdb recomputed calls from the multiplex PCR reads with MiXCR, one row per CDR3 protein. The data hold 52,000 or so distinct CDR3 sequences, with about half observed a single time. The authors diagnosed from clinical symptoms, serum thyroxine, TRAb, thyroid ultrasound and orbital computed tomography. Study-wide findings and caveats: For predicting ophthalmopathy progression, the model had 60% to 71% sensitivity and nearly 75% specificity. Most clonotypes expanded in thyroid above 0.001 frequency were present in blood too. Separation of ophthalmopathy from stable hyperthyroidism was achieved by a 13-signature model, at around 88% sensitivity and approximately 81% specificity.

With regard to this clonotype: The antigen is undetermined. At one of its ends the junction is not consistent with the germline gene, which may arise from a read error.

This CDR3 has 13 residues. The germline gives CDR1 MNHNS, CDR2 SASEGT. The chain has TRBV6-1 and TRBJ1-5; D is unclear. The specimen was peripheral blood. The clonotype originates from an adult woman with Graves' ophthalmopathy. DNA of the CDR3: TGTGCCAGTAGTGAACTTCGGGAGTCGACCCAGCATTTT. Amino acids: CASSELRESTQHF.